The clone carrying this T cell receptor beta chain occurred a few times. Its antigen remains unidentified. There are 17 residues in the CDR3. V lost 5 bases to trimming and J lost 0 bases; unmatched junction nucleotides: 11. Germline V lookup: CDR1 SNHLY, CDR2 FYNNEI. Vbeta (60) and Jbeta (13) primers were used in the PCR. The method was immunoSEQ multiplex PCR; TCRdb's version includes in-frame clones alone and lacks a portion of them. The table has 100,000 to 150,000 clones, about 10% seen once. The record originates from a study of cytomegalovirus exposure and HLA in healthy donors. Study-level findings and limits: The classifier reportedly diagnosed cytomegalovirus status with high sensitivity and specificity. In a later analysis, specific HLA alleles were associated with about 18,000 TCR beta sequences at a 0.05 false discovery rate. When the data were analyzed later, several of the most significant clusters appeared to be linked to common viral pathogens. In a later analysis, compared with equally common non-associated chains, HLA-associated beta chains were more expanded.

The sequence was obtained from a woman in her thirties or forties in good health and CMV-seropositive. Sequenced sample: PBMCs. This chain uses TRBV2 with TRBJ2-7; TRBD2 matches at 9 bases. The CDR3 sequence is CASSRGASGTLSYEQYF. CDR3 nucleotides: TGTGCCAGCAGTCGGGGGGCTAGCGGGACCCTCTCCTACGAGCAGTACTTC.